The 4 T cell receptor beta chains in this list originate from one sample, sequenced in a study of spatial heterogeneity in lung cancer. The study's findings and limits: Tumor mutation count correlated with how many alpha and beta TCRs expanded intratumorally.

Their specific antigens are unknown. TCRdb fed the 5' RACE reads into MiXCR, producing one record per CDR3 protein. This table holds about 2,200 distinct CDR3 sequences, approximately 17% found once. Time point given: sample taken at primary tumor resection. Sequences were derived from lung tumor tissue, sampled at surgery. These receptors were taken from a male donor with early-stage non-small cell lung cancer.

By share, this clonotype counts as medium-sized (0.01 to 0.1%). The chain recombines TRBV4-2 with TRBJ2-7, with 8 bases aligning to TRBD2. The CDR3 has 15 amino acids. Germline loops: CDR1 LGHNA, CDR2 YNFKEQ. The trim removed 1 base at V and 0 bases at J, leaving 2 bases unmatched. CDR3 coding DNA: TGTGCCAGCAGCCAAGTTAGCGGGAACTCCTACGAGCAGTACTTC. This sequence encodes CASSQVSGNSYEQYF.

V usage is TRBV4-1 and J usage is TRBJ2-6; 9 bases are shared with TRBD1. The CDR3 is 16 amino acids. Per germline, CDR1 MGHRA and CDR2 YSYEKL. Germline trimming cut 1 base from V and 7 bases from J; bases unmatched to any gene: 5. The CDR3 loop is CASSQAGTGIANVLTF. The CDR3 bases are TGCGCCAGCAGCCAAGCCGGGACAGGGATCGCCAACGTCCTGACTTTC.

This clonotype was detected many times. The chain links TRBV20-1 to TRBJ2-1; TRBD2 matches 11 bases. The CDR3 consists of 16 residues. Trimming removed 0 bases from V and 4 bases from J; junction bases left unmatched: 5. Per the germline V gene, CDR1 is DFQATT and CDR2 is SNEGSKA (reference sequence). This CDR3 is CSARDPGLAAYNEQFF. In DNA, the CDR3 is TGCAGTGCTAGAGACCCGGGACTAGCGGCATACAATGAGCAGTTCTTC.

This clonotype is medium-sized. The J gene is TRBJ2-7, the V gene TRBV28; the D gene could be TRBD1 or TRBD2 (5 bases each). The CDR3 length is 15 residues. From germline, CDR1 is MDHEN and CDR2 SYDVKM. V was shortened by 5 bases and J by 0 bases, with 14 bases between the two germline ends. The CDR3 DNA sequence: TGTGCCAGCAGTCCCTGGGGGACCTCCTCCTACGAGCAGTACTTC. Protein sequence: CASSPWGTSSYEQYF.